Shown below are 28 T cell receptor beta chains from a single sample sequenced in a study of cytomegalovirus exposure and HLA in healthy donors. The study ran its PCR with 60 Vbeta and 13 Jbeta primers. Here immunoSEQ multiplex PCR was the method, and the copy in TCRdb shows in-frame clones only, minus some. This sample carries roughly 170,000 clones, around four fifths of them seen once, and the ten largest clones take around 4.8%. The sample consisted of PBMCs. These TCRs come from a girl aged 5-17 years in good health and CMV-seropositive.

The rearrangement uses TRBV2 and TRBJ2-3; D remains unclear. The germline CDR1 and CDR2 sequences are SNHLY and FYNNEI. V gave up 7 bases and J gave up 10 bases, with 18 bases separating them. The CDR3 consists of 13 residues. The CDR3 DNA sequence: TGTGCCAGCACGTCTTCTCCTACGGGTTCGCAGTATTTT. Amino acid sequence: CASTSSPTGSQYF.

The V and J genes are TRBV18 and TRBJ2-3; possible D gene TRBD1, 6 bases. The length of the CDR3 is 16 residues. The V gene's germline CDR1 is KGHSH and CDR2 LQKENI. V was shortened by 6 bases and J by 8 bases, with 24 bases between the two germline ends. CDR3 residues: CASSRSSGGEGSTQYF. The CDR3 DNA reads as TGTGCCAGCTCGCGTAGTTCTGGGGGCGAAGGGAGTACGCAGTATTTT.

V is TRBV30 and J is TRBJ1-5; D is undetermined. V was cut by 3 bases and J by 2 bases, with 5 bases left in between. Germline V lookup: CDR1 GTSNPN, CDR2 SVGIG (reference sequence). This CDR3 region has 12 residues. CDR3 sequence (DNA): TGTGCCTGGAGCGGGGGCAATCAGCCCCAGCATTTT. It translates to CAWSGGNQPQHF.

The chain has TRBV7-9 and TRBJ1-1; TRBD1 matches 7 bases. Germline V lookup: CDR1 SEHNR, CDR2 FQNEAQ (reference sequence). V shed 4 bases and J 5 bases; nucleotides not matched to a gene: 7. The CDR3 is made up of 14 amino acids. The chain's CDR3 is CASSSTRGKTEAFF. The CDR3 DNA reads as TGTGCCAGCAGCTCAACCAGGGGGAAAACTGAAGCTTTCTTT.

The chain carries TRBV6-1 and TRBJ2-7; the D gene is possibly TRBD1 (5 bases). The CDR3 is 13 residues long. V was trimmed by 10 bases and J by 2 bases, leaving 15 bases between them. Germline CDR1 and CDR2: MNHNS and SASEGT. CDR3 sequence (DNA): TGTGCCACCCAGGGTTCTCGGGCCTACGAGCAGTACTTC. Translating it yields CATQGSRAYEQYF.

V gene TRBV7-9 combines with J gene TRBJ1-3; 9 bases fit TRBD1. The germline CDR1 and CDR2 sequences are SEHNR and FQNEAQ (reference sequence). J was trimmed by 0 bases and V by 5 bases; bases with no gene match: 8. CDR3 length: 17 amino acids. CDR3 sequence: CASSPPGQGFSGNTIYF. The CDR3 DNA reads TGTGCCAGCAGCCCACCGGGACAGGGATTCTCTGGAAACACCATATATTTT.

This clone was recorded once. The CDR3 is CASSLVQRKISGNTIYF. The DNA of the CDR3 is TGTGCCAGCAGCTTAGTTCAGAGGAAGATCTCTGGAAACACCATATATTTT. The V gene is TRBV7-9, the J gene TRBJ1-3; no clear D gene. Trimming cost V 1 base and J 0 bases, with 13 bases left between them. This CDR3 region has 17 residues. CDR1 and CDR2 (germline): SEHNR, FQNEAQ (reference sequence). Together with reference TRBV7-9 and TRBJ1-3, the CDR3 gives the full variable domain: DTGVSQNPRHKITKRGQNVTFRCDPISEHNRLYWYRQTLGQGPEFLTYFQNEAQLEKSRLLSDRFSAERPKGSFSTLEIQRTEQGDSAMYLCASSLVQRKISGNTIYFGEGSWLTVV.

This clone was counted only a few times. DNA for the CDR3: TGTGCCAGCAGCTTCGGGGGAATCTCCTACGAGCAGTACTTC. This encodes CASSFGGISYEQYF. This chain connects TRBV7-2 to TRBJ2-7; weak D call: TRBD2 (6 bases). The CDR3 is 14 residues long. CDR1 and CDR2 (germline): SGHTA, FQGNSA. The germline V and J ends were trimmed by 3 bases and 0 bases, with 9 bases remaining between them. Full variable domain (missing parts from reference TRBV7-2 and TRBJ2-7): GAGVSQSPSNKVTEKGKDVELRCDPISGHTALYWYRQSLGQGLEFLIYFQGNSAPDKSGLPSDRFSAERTGGSVSTLTIQRTQQEDSAVYLCASSFGGISYEQYFGPGTRLTVT.

The chain recombines TRBV5-1 with TRBJ1-3; TRBD1 aligns across 7 bases. Germline CDR1 reads SGHRS; CDR2 reads YFSETQ. The CDR3 is 15 residues long. V was pared by 4 bases and J by 0 bases, with 4 bases of the junction left unmatched. CDR3 sequence: CASSRQGDSGNTIYF. CDR3 coding DNA: TGCGCCAGCAGCCGACAGGGAGACTCTGGAAACACCATATATTTT.

The V call is TRBV19, the J call TRBJ1-2; the D gene is possibly TRBD1 (6 bases). Germline CDR1 reads LNHDA; CDR2 reads SQIVND (reference sequence). The CDR3 has 15 amino acids. Trimming removed 3 bases from V and 2 bases from J, with 13 bases in between. The CDR3 DNA is TGTGCCAGTAGTATTTCGGCAGGGGCAAACTATGGCTACACCTTC. Protein: CASSISAGANYGYTF. Supplemented by reference TRBV19 and TRBJ1-2, the full variable domain reads DGGITQSPKYLFRKEGQNVTLSCEQNLNHDAMYWYRQDPGQGLRLIYYSQIVNDFQKGDIAEGYSVSREKKESFPLTVTSAQKNPTAFYLCASSISAGANYGYTFGSGTRLTVV.

The chain employs TRBV5-6 and TRBJ1-2; 9 nucleotides line up with TRBD1. Germline CDR1 SGHDT, CDR2 YYEEEE. The CDR3 has 15 residues. V lost 4 bases, J lost 6 bases, and 10 bases stayed unmatched. CDR3: CASSLTGGTLDGYTF. The CDR3 bases are TGTGCCAGCAGCCTGACAGGGGGGACGTTGGATGGCTACACCTTC.

The chain has TRBV27 and TRBJ2-7; D is unresolved. The germline gives CDR1 MNHEY, CDR2 SMNVEV (reference sequence). The CDR3 totals 14 residues. V was shortened by 6 bases and J by 7 bases, with 19 bases between the two germline ends. CDR3 coding DNA: TGTGCCAGCAGCTGTGAAGGTCCCGACGGGGAGCAGTACTTC. Protein: CASSCEGPDGEQYF.

The CDR3 sequence is CASSPGKRGKENNSPLHF. The CDR3 DNA reads as TGTGCCAGCAGCCCTGGCAAAAGGGGAAAAGAGAATAATTCACCCCTCCACTTT. This chain uses TRBV7-3 with TRBJ1-6, with D perhaps matching TRBD1 (5 bases). Germline loops: CDR1 SGHTA, CDR2 FQGTGA. This CDR3 contains 18 residues. Trimming stripped 5 bases from V and 5 bases from J, with 22 bases between.

This rearrangement joins TRBV27 to TRBJ1-2; no definite D call. With 2 bases removed from V and 4 bases from J, the gap between germline ends came to 11 bases. The CDR3 totals 14 residues. Germline V lookup: CDR1 MNHEY, CDR2 SMNVEV (reference sequence). The CDR3 DNA reads as TGTGCCAGCAGTTTAACGGAGGGAAGCTATGGCTACACCTTC. Its translation is CASSLTEGSYGYTF.

The chain recombines TRBV2 with TRBJ2-7; 8 bases line up with TRBD2. Germline V gives CDR1 SNHLY, CDR2 FYNNEI. With 10 bases clipped from V and 3 bases from J, the junction kept 8 bases outside the gene matches. The length of the CDR3 is 13 residues. The CDR3 DNA reads as TGTGCCATCCCCGCCGGGACTAGCTACGAGCAGTACTTC. Translated: CAIPAGTSYEQYF.

As concerns this clone: Different DNA sequences within this sample yield the same CDR3. The chain combines TRBV6-5 with TRBJ1-1; unclear D gene. The CDR3 covers 12 residues. Looked up from germline, CDR1 is MNHEY and CDR2 is SVGAGI. V dropped 6 bases and J dropped 5 bases, with 10 bases sitting between them. The CDR3, as DNA: TGTGCCAGCAGCCGCGGTCGGACTGAAGCTTTCTTT. It yields the protein CASSRGRTEAFF.

J is TRBJ2-5 and V is TRBV10-3, with D possibly being TRBD1 (5 bases). From germline, CDR1 is ENHRY and CDR2 SYGVKD. The CDR3 sequence is 13 residues long. The V end lost 10 bases, the J end lost 1 base, and 13 bases lay between the germline ends. The CDR3: CATTRQGQETQYF. The CDR3 region has the DNA TGTGCCACCACGAGGCAGGGCCAAGAGACCCAGTACTTC.

The gene calls are TRBV27 and TRBJ2-3; TRBD1 agrees at 10 bases. V was clipped by 4 bases and J by 4 bases; unmatched bases: 5. The CDR3 loop spans 15 amino acids. The germline gives CDR1 MNHEY, CDR2 SMNVEV (reference sequence). The CDR3 DNA sequence: TGTGCCAGCAGTTCCGGGACAGGGGCGGCAGATACGCAGTATTTT. Amino acid sequence: CASSSGTGAADTQYF.

V and J are TRBV2 and TRBJ2-5; 8 positions match TRBD1. V gave up 8 bases and J gave up 8 bases; unmatched junction bases: 10. Germline CDR1 SNHLY, CDR2 FYNNEI. This CDR3 contains 13 residues. For the CDR3, the DNA is TGTGCCAGCTATCCGAAGACAGGGGTTACCCAGTACTTC. Protein: CASYPKTGVTQYF.

The V gene is TRBV6-6, the J gene TRBJ2-5, with 8 bases identical to TRBD2. The J call is doubtful: the DNA matches TRBJ2-7 better. CDR1 is MNHNY and CDR2 is SVGAGI in the germline V gene (reference sequence). The CDR3 has 15 amino acids. The CDR3 loop is CASSLPGTRSYEQYF. The CDR3 DNA is TGTGCCAGCAGTTTACCAGGGACTAGGAGCTACGAGCAGTACTTC.

V gene TRBV6-5 combines with J gene TRBJ1-4; 8 nucleotides line up with TRBD1. V dropped 2 bases and J dropped 3; count of bases not matched to a gene: 2. The CDR3 runs to 15 residues. Germline lookup yields CDR1 MNHEY and CDR2 SVGAGI. This CDR3 is CASSYDRGANEKLFF. CDR3 bases: TGTGCCAGCAGTTACGACAGGGGTGCTAATGAAAAACTGTTTTTT.

The rearrangement joins TRBV7-8 to TRBJ1-3; D gene uncertain. Germline V gene lookup returns CDR1 SGHVS and CDR2 FQNEAQ. V was clipped by 0 bases and J by 7 bases, with 7 bases between them. CDR3 length: 13 residues. The chain's CDR3 is CASSLAGDNTIYF. The CDR3 region has the DNA TGTGCCAGCAGCTTAGCCGGAGATAACACCATATATTTT.

Remarks on this clone: The junction departs from germline at one end; a sequencing error may be responsible. The chain joins TRBV7-9 to TRBJ2-7; D call uncertain. The V gene's germline CDR1 is SEHNR and CDR2 FQNEAQ (reference sequence). CDR3 length: 12 amino acids. DNA for the CDR3: TGTTCCAGCAGCTTGAGCTACGGCGAGCAGTACTTC. Encoded protein: CSSSLSYGEQYF.

In its sample, this clone was seen once. V and J are TRBV6-6 and TRBJ2-2, with 8 bases aligning to TRBD2. Trimming took 0 bases from V and 1 from J; bases not matched to a gene: 1. The CDR3 has 16 amino acids. Per germline, CDR1 MNHNY and CDR2 SVGAGI (reference sequence). The CDR3 protein is CASSYSLAGNTGELFF. Here the CDR3 DNA reads TGTGCCAGCAGTTACTCTCTAGCGGGGAACACCGGGGAGCTGTTTTTT.

V is TRBV5-1 and J is TRBJ1-3; 10 nucleotides match TRBD1. Germline lookup yields CDR1 SGHRS and CDR2 YFSETQ. The CDR3 is made up of 17 amino acids. V trimming: 4 bases; J trimming: 0 bases; junction bases outside the gene matches: 7. CDR3 region: CASSGGRTGGSGNTIYF. CDR3 bases: TGCGCCAGCAGCGGGGGAAGGACAGGGGGCTCTGGAAACACCATATATTTT.

This clone was seen just once. The chain combines TRBV12-5 with TRBJ1-1; maybe TRBD1 (5 bases). The CDR3 totals 17 residues. Between the trimmed V and J ends, which lost 0 bases and 1 base, there was a span of 15 bases. Germline CDR1 and CDR2: LGHNT and FRNRAP. DNA of the CDR3: TGTGCTAGTGGTTTGGTTTGGCAGGGAAGGAAGAACACTGAAGCTTTCTTT. It specifies CASGLVWQGRKNTEAFF.

V usage is TRBV6-5 and J usage is TRBJ1-4; TRBD1 is a possible D gene (5 bases). Germline CDR1 is MNHEY and CDR2 is SVGAGI. The length of the CDR3 is 15 residues. Trimming shortened V by 5 bases and J by 2 bases, and 12 bases separated the two germline ends. In nucleotides, the CDR3 is TGTGCCAGCAGTCACCAGGGTTCCACTAATGAAAAACTGTTTTTT. Translating it yields CASSHQGSTNEKLFF.

This clone has just one count. This chain links TRBV6-1 with TRBJ1-1; 8 bases agree with TRBD1. Per germline, CDR1 MNHNS and CDR2 SASEGT. The CDR3 is 13 amino acids. J gave up 8 bases and V 2 bases, and 4 bases lay outside the gene matches. Here the CDR3 reads CASSESWDREAFF. Here the CDR3 DNA reads TGTGCCAGCAGTGAATCGTGGGACAGGGAAGCTTTCTTT.